This is a list of T cell receptor beta chains from one sample in a study of T cell responses to AZD1222 COVID-19 vaccine. Assay: immunoSEQ multiplex PCR; the TCRdb copy retains only in-frame clones and omits some. This sample has roughly 180,000 clones, with about 93% found just once. The sample in question was peripheral blood, obtained 28 days after the second dose of the MenACWY control vaccine. The receptors were sampled from an adult who received the MenACWY meningococcal vaccine as a control. The CDR3 runs from the conserved cysteine through the conserved F or W. A D gene is named only where the DNA matches it firmly. Size tells how often a clone was seen (once, few, many) or the class of an expanded clone, and some rows leave it out.

V gene	clone size	D gene	J gene	CDR3 protein	CDR3 DNA
TRBV30	NA	NA	TRBJ1-1	CAWIPRRDTEAFF	TGTGCCTGGATCCCCCGGAGGGACACTGAAGCTTTCTTT
TRBV7-9	NA	NA	TRBJ1-2	CASSLEGTRYTF	TGTGCCAGCAGCCTTGAAGGGACGCGCTACACCTTC
TRBV7-2	NA	NA	TRBJ1-2	CASSLDGGLSYYGYTF	TGTGCCAGCAGTTTGGACGGGGGGCTCTCCTACTATGGCTACACCTTC
TRBV18	NA	NA	TRBJ2-7	CASSPPGGPSEQYF	TGTGCCAGCTCACCACCAGGAGGTCCTTCCGAGCAGTACTTC
TRBV2	few	NA	TRBJ1-5	CASSGSHQPQHF	TGTGCCAGCAGTGGCAGTCATCAGCCCCAGCATTTT
TRBV5-6	NA	TRBD1	TRBJ1-2	CASSTGQGASYTF	TGTGCCAGCAGCACGGGACAGGGGGCGAGCTACACCTTC
TRBV7-2	NA	NA	TRBJ1-3	CASSLERSGGNTIYF	TGTGCCAGCAGCTTAGAAAGATCGGGAGGAAACACCATATATTTT
TRBV6-1	NA	NA	TRBJ1-2	CASSEYGNYGYTF	TGTGCCAGCAGTGAATACGGAAACTATGGCTACACCTTC
TRBV21-1	NA	NA	TRBJ1-2	CASSKAEGVNYGYTF	TGTGCCAGCAGCAAAGCAGAAGGGGTCAACTATGGCTACACCTTC
TRBV7-8	few	NA	TRBJ1-3	CASSLALKGNTIYF	TGTGCCAGCAGCTTAGCGTTAAAGGGAAACACCATATATTTT
TRBV19	NA	NA	TRBJ1-2	CASSPTGPSGYYGYTF	TGTGCCAGTAGCCCGACAGGCCCCTCCGGATACTATGGCTACACCTTC
TRBV11-2	NA	TRBD2	TRBJ2-2	CASSLFAGLAGGELFF	TGTGCCAGCAGCTTATTCGCGGGACTAGCTGGCGGGGAGCTGTTTTTT
TRBV7-9	NA	TRBD1	TRBJ2-1	CASSGQGQDLKSSYNEQFF	TGTGCCAGCAGCGGACAGGGACAGGACCTAAAGAGCTCCTACAATGAGCAGTTCTTC
TRBV2	NA	NA	TRBJ1-2	CASRLQGWNGYTF	TGTGCCAGCAGGTTACAGGGCTGGAATGGCTACACCTTC
TRBV5-6	NA	NA	TRBJ2-3	CASSSLRGAGTDTQYF	TGTGCCAGCAGCTCCCTCAGGGGGGCAGGCACAGATACGCAGTATTTT
TRBV28	NA	NA	TRBJ1-1	CASTGGLTEAFF	TGTGCCAGCACCGGAGGGCTGACTGAAGCTTTCTTT
TRBV28	once	TRBD1	TRBJ2-7	CASRTGVSYEQYF	TGTGCCAGCCGCACAGGGGTTTCCTACGAGCAGTACTTC
TRBV28	NA	TRBD1	TRBJ2-3	CASRTGLDELTGTIYF	TGTGCCAGCAGGACAGGGCTTGATGAACTGACCGGGACCATCTATTTT
TRBV11-2	once	NA	TRBJ1-4	CASSLGASVNEKLFF	TGTGCCAGCAGCTTGGGGGCCTCCGTAAACGAAAAACTGTTTTTT
TRBV6-2/TRBV6-3	NA	TRBD2	TRBJ2-5	CASSSGTSEVLETQYF	TGTGCCAGCAGTTCGGGGACTAGCGAAGTCCTGGAGACCCAGTACTTC
TRBV20-1	few	NA	TRBJ1-4	CSAREHIKLFF	TGCAGTGCTAGGGAGCATATAAAACTGTTTTTT
TRBV30	NA	TRBD2	TRBJ2-3	CAWSVGTSTTDTQYF	TGTGCCTGGAGTGTTGGGACTAGCACCACAGATACGCAGTATTTT
TRBV12-3/TRBV12-4	NA	NA	TRBJ1-3	CASSFLAEGTIYF	TGTGCCAGCAGTTTTTTGGCCGAGGGCACCATATATTTT
TRBV18	NA	TRBD1	TRBJ2-2	CASLGQGYTGELFF	TGTGCCAGCCTAGGACAGGGGTACACCGGGGAGCTGTTTTTT
TRBV12-3/TRBV12-4	NA	NA	TRBJ1-1	CASSRTENTEAFF	TGTGCCAGCAGTCGGACAGAGAACACTGAAGCTTTCTTT
TRBV7-2	NA	NA	TRBJ2-1	CASSYPGYNEQFF	TGTGCCAGCAGCTACCCGGGTTACAATGAGCAGTTCTTC
TRBV6-6	NA	NA	TRBJ1-3	CASRPWEVGNTIYF	TGTGCCAGCAGGCCCTGGGAAGTCGGAAACACCATATATTTT
TRBV7-9	NA	NA	TRBJ1-1	CASSLHGVGNTEAFF	TGTGCCAGCAGCTTACACGGGGTGGGGAACACTGAAGCTTTCTTT
TRBV5-6	NA	NA	TRBJ2-2	CASSAAGTLAGELFF	TGTGCCAGCAGCGCGGCGGGGACACTTGCCGGGGAGCTGTTTTTT
TRBV5-1	NA	TRBD1	TRBJ1-4	CASSLPGQGALEEKLFF	TGCGCCAGCAGCTTACCGGGACAGGGGGCACTCGAGGAAAAACTGTTTTTT
TRBV6-5	NA	TRBD1	TRBJ1-2	CASRRDRDKYGYTF	TGTGCCAGCAGGCGAGACAGGGATAAGTATGGCTACACCTTC
TRBV10-3	NA	TRBD1	TRBJ2-5	CAISMTGSYQETQYF	TGTGCCATCAGCATGACAGGGTCGTACCAAGAGACCCAGTACTTC
TRBV19	NA	NA	TRBJ1-1	CASRTPGNSRTEAFF	TGTGCCAGTAGAACGCCAGGGAACAGTCGCACTGAAGCTTTCTTT
TRBV5-1	NA	NA	TRBJ1-3	CASSPLVDSVSGNTIYF	TGCGCCAGCAGCCCTCTTGTGGACTCGGTCTCTGGAAACACCATATATTTT
TRBV19	NA	NA	TRBJ1-2	CASRGNVGYGYTF	TGTGCCAGTAGGGGGAATGTTGGCTATGGCTACACCTTC
TRBV5-1	NA	NA	TRBJ2-7	CASSLTESYEQYF	TGCGCCAGCAGCTTGACAGAGTCCTACGAGCAGTACTTC
TRBV7-9	NA	NA	TRBJ1-3	CASSWGSGNTIYF	TGTGCCAGCAGCTGGGGCTCTGGAAACACCATATATTTT
TRBV9	few	NA	TRBJ1-5	CASSADPTGTLEPQHF	TGTGCCAGCAGCGCCGACCCTACAGGGACTTTGGAGCCCCAGCATTTT
TRBV19	NA	NA	TRBJ1-6	CASSNREPNSPLHF	TGTGCCAGTAGTAACCGGGAGCCTAATTCACCCCTCCACTTT
TRBV5-5	few	NA	TRBJ1-2	CASSLLPEVVYGYTF	TGTGCCAGCAGCTTGTTGCCAGAAGTCGTGTATGGCTACACCTTC
TRBV28	NA	TRBD1	TRBJ2-1	CASTWTGRDNEQFF	TGTGCCAGCACCTGGACAGGGAGAGACAATGAGCAGTTCTTC
TRBV18	NA	NA	TRBJ1-5	CASSPGGDQPQHF	TGTGCCAGCTCACCAGGGGGGGACCAGCCCCAGCATTTT
TRBV7-2	NA	NA	TRBJ2-1	CASSKTASPYNEQFF	TGTGCCAGCAGCAAGACTGCCAGTCCCTACAATGAGCAGTTCTTC
TRBV5-5	NA	NA	TRBJ2-7	CASSRDRHSYEQYF	TGTGCCAGCAGCCGTGACCGACACTCCTACGAGCAGTACTTC